These 27 T cell receptor beta chains share one sample of origin, sequenced in a study of response to subunit inactivated influenza vaccine. TCRdb independently ran MiXCR on the RT-PCR reads; one entry per CDR3 protein. Of under 200,000 distinct CDR3 sequences in the sample, about 10% were seen once. This specimen was CD8+ T cells sorted from PBMCs, taken around 25 months after vaccination. These receptors came from a man aged 45 to 70 who received an inactivated influenza vaccine.

This clonotype was detected a few times. The chain links TRBV12-3 or TRBV12-4 to TRBJ2-3; D unresolved. This CDR3 spans 12 amino acids. Trimming removed 8 bases from V and 0 bases from J, with 6 bases in between. The CDR3 DNA sequence: TGTGCCAGCCAGGAAAGCACAGATACGCAGTATTTT. Its translation: CASQESTDTQYF.

This chain links TRBV28 with TRBJ2-7; D unresolved. V was trimmed by 7 bases and J by 2 bases, leaving 18 bases between them. This CDR3 comprises 15 residues. From germline, CDR1 is MDHEN and CDR2 SYDVKM. The CDR3 DNA reads as TGTGCCAGCACCGACATCGGAGACGAAGCCTACGAGCAGTACTTC. Amino acid sequence: CASTDIGDEAYEQYF. Combining the CDR3 with reference TRBV28 and TRBJ2-7 gives the whole variable domain DVKVTQSSRYLVKRTGEKVFLECVQDMDHENMFWYRQDPGLGLRLIYFSYDVKMKEKGDIPEGYSVSREKKERFSLILESASTNQTSMYLCASTDIGDEAYEQYFGPGTRLTVT.

The J gene is TRBJ1-2, the V gene TRBV7-2; D remains unclear. This CDR3 spans 15 amino acids. From germline, CDR1 is SGHTA and CDR2 FQGNSA. V lost 3 bases and J 8 bases, leaving 19 bases between the germline ends. Written as DNA, the CDR3 is TGTGCCAGCAGCTTGGGCCTGAGTGAACCCCGGGGCTACACCTTC. Translating it yields CASSLGLSEPRGYTF.

V and J are TRBV28 and TRBJ2-2, with D hard to call. Trimming left V 6 bases short and J 2 bases short, with 7 bases between. Germline lookup yields CDR1 MDHEN and CDR2 SYDVKM. This CDR3 comprises 13 residues. The CDR3 is CASSPPNTGELFF. The CDR3 nucleotides read TGTGCCAGCAGCCCCCCCAACACCGGGGAGCTGTTTTTT.

This clonotype was observed a handful of times. The chain is built from TRBV27 and TRBJ2-6; 12 positions agree with TRBD1. The germline V gene has CDR1 MNHEY and CDR2 SMNVEV (reference sequence). The CDR3 runs to 18 residues. Trimming cost V 6 bases and J 4 bases; bases outside gene matches: 10. In nucleotides, the CDR3 is TGTGCCAGCAGCAAAGCCGGGACAGGGGGCTACGGGGCCAACGTCCTGACTTTC. Translating it yields CASSKAGTGGYGANVLTF.

This clonotype was seen many times. The chain links TRBV4-3 to TRBJ1-2, with TRBD1 matching 9 bases. This CDR3 has 14 residues. Germline values: CDR1 LGHNA, CDR2 YSLEER. Germline trimming cut 3 bases from V and 5 bases from J; bases unmatched to any gene: 4. CDR3 coding DNA: TGCGCCAGCAGCCAGGACAGGGGAGGATATGGCTACACCTTC. Translation: CASSQDRGGYGYTF.

This clonotype was counted a few times. The V gene is TRBV5-1, the J gene TRBJ2-7, with 16 bases that match TRBD2. Germline V gene lookup returns CDR1 SGHRS and CDR2 YFSETQ. V was pared by 3 bases and J by 2 bases, with 5 bases of the junction left unmatched. The CDR3 spans 17 residues. CDR3 protein: CASSSGLAGGPAYEQYF. The CDR3 DNA is TGCGCCAGCAGCTCGGGACTAGCGGGAGGGCCGGCCTACGAGCAGTACTTC.

This clonotype appeared a few times. DNA of the CDR3: TGCAGTGCTTACCCACTGAGGCAGGGGTCCTACGAGCAGTACTTC. Translation gives CSAYPLRQGSYEQYF. The chain carries TRBV20-1 and TRBJ2-7, with D maybe TRBD1 (6 bases). V gave up 5 bases and J gave up 1 base, with 18 bases separating them. CDR3 length: 15 residues. In germline, CDR1 is DFQATT, CDR2 SNEGSKA (reference sequence).

This clonotype has a handful of counts. This rearrangement joins TRBV12-3 or TRBV12-4 to TRBJ2-3; 7 bases agree with TRBD2. After removal of 3 bases from V and 4 bases from J, the junction contained 4 bases not matched to a gene. The CDR3 has 14 residues. CDR3: CASSFLGGADTQYF. CDR3 sequence (DNA): TGTGCCAGCAGTTTCCTGGGGGGGGCAGATACGCAGTATTTT.

This clonotype has just a few counts. The rearrangement uses TRBV20-1 and TRBJ1-3; TRBD1 matches at 8 bases. Germline V lookup: CDR1 DFQATT, CDR2 SNEGSKA (reference sequence). The CDR3 extends over 14 amino acids. The V and J ends lost 4 bases and 3 bases, in that order; junction bases with no gene match: 5. CDR3 in amino acids: CSATDRGGGNTIYF. The CDR3 region has the DNA TGCAGTGCTACCGACAGGGGCGGTGGAAACACCATATATTTT.

This clonotype was seen more than once but under ten times. This chain joins TRBV2 and TRBJ2-5; 10 bases are a match to TRBD2. J lost 0 bases, V lost 9 bases, and 1 base had no gene match. Germline assignment: CDR1 SNHLY and CDR2 FYNNEI. CDR3 length: 13 residues. CDR3 nucleotides: TGTGCCAGTAGCGGGAGGTACCAAGAGACCCAGTACTTC. Translating it yields CASSGRYQETQYF.

This clonotype was detected only a few times. CDR3 sequence: CASSSGQGNEAFF. For the CDR3, the DNA is TGTGCCAGCAGCTCGGGACAGGGGAATGAAGCTTTCTTT. J is TRBJ1-1 and V is TRBV5-6; 10 bases are shared with TRBD1. The CDR3 spans 13 residues. Germline CDR1 is SGHDT and CDR2 is YYEEEE. With V trimmed by 3 bases and J by 7 bases, 3 bases remained unmatched.

Notes on this clonotype: Germline and junction disagree at one end, which may indicate a read error. The chain couples TRBV5-1 to TRBJ1-6; TRBD1 matches 7 bases. The CDR3 is 17 residues long. Germline V gene lookup returns CDR1 SGHRS and CDR2 YFSETQ. CDR3 in DNA: TGCGCCAGCAGAGCCGACAGGGTCGGTCTATATACTTCACCCCTCCACTTT. Translated: CASRADRVGLYTSPLHF.

The genes are TRBV27 and TRBJ1-2, with TRBD1 as a possible D gene (6 bases). V was cut by 5 bases and J by 5 bases, with 18 bases left in between. This CDR3 spans 15 amino acids. CDR1 is MNHEY and CDR2 is SMNVEV in the germline V gene (reference sequence). CDR3 sequence reads: CASSPHRGQHYGYTF. For the CDR3, the DNA is TGTGCCAGCAGTCCCCATCGGGGGCAGCATTATGGCTACACCTTC.

Only a few counts were recorded for this clonotype. The rearrangement uses TRBV4-2 and TRBJ2-7; D is perhaps TRBD2 (5 bases). With 0 bases removed from V and 3 bases from J, the gap between germline ends came to 12 bases. CDR1 and CDR2 (germline): LGHNA, YNFKEQ. The CDR3 loop spans 15 amino acids. CDR3 DNA sequence: TGTGCCAGCAGCCAAGAGTTAGGACTTTACTACGAGCAGTACTTC. It is translated as CASSQELGLYYEQYF.

In its sample, this clonotype was seen many times. The chain links TRBV7-8 to TRBJ2-1; D gene uncertain. Germline lookup yields CDR1 SGHVS and CDR2 FQNEAQ. The germline V and J ends were trimmed by 2 bases and 8 bases, with 7 bases remaining between them. The CDR3 totals 12 residues. CDR3 nucleotides: TGTGCCAGCAGCTTACTGGTACATGAGCAGTTCTTC. It specifies CASSLLVHEQFF.

This clonotype showed up just a few times. The J gene is TRBJ2-2, the V gene TRBV5-6, with TRBD2 as a possible D gene (7 bases). The CDR3 covers 18 residues. Germline assignment: CDR1 SGHDT and CDR2 YYEEEE. V gave up 3 bases and J gave up 7 bases, with 25 bases separating them. The CDR3 sequence: CASSYPAERGASFGELFF. The CDR3, as DNA: TGTGCCAGCAGCTACCCCGCGGAACGGGGGGCTTCTTTCGGGGAGCTGTTTTTT.

The rearrangement joins TRBV19 to TRBJ2-7; D is perhaps TRBD1 (5 bases). Looked up from germline, CDR1 is LNHDA and CDR2 is SQIVND (reference sequence). V lost 1 base to trimming and J lost 2 bases, with 12 bases between them. CDR3 length equals 15 residues. Written as DNA, the CDR3 is TGTGCCAGTAGTATAGGGCCAGGGTTGGCCTACGAGCAGTACTTC. This codes for CASSIGPGLAYEQYF.

This rearrangement joins TRBV12-3 or TRBV12-4 to TRBJ2-7; D gene uncertain. Trimming took off 1 base at V and 5 bases at J, with 15 bases between the two ends. The CDR3 length is 15 residues. CDR3 region: CASSLVLSSSDEQYF. The CDR3 nucleotides are TGTGCCAGCAGTTTAGTACTATCATCTTCCGACGAGCAGTACTTC.

This clonotype appeared a few times. This chain connects TRBV9 to TRBJ1-2; D gene ambiguous. Germline values: CDR1 SGDLS, CDR2 YYNGEE. The CDR3 spans 12 residues. The germline V and J ends were trimmed by 2 bases and 3 bases, with 5 bases remaining between them. CDR3: CASSVPYYGYTF. The CDR3 nucleotides are TGTGCCAGCAGCGTCCCTTACTATGGCTACACCTTC.

This clonotype was detected ten times or more. The chain combines TRBV29-1 with TRBJ2-1; 9 bases match TRBD2. J gave up 8 bases and V 5 bases, and 7 bases lay outside the gene matches. The germline CDR1 and CDR2 sequences are SQVTM and ANQGSEA. The CDR3 runs 13 residues. In nucleotides, the CDR3 is TGCAGCGTTCAAAGCGGGGGGCGCCATGAGCAGTTCTTC. It is translated as CSVQSGGRHEQFF.

V and J are TRBV7-9 and TRBJ1-1, with D perhaps TRBD1 (6 bases). Germline lookup yields CDR1 SEHNR and CDR2 FQNEAQ (reference sequence). The V end was cut by 9 bases, the J end by 2 bases, with 16 bases between. CDR3 length equals 14 residues. Here the CDR3 reads CASRAPTGNTEAFF. For the CDR3, the DNA is TGTGCCAGTAGGGCGCCGACAGGCAACACTGAAGCTTTCTTT.

This clonotype has more than one count but fewer than ten. The chain has TRBV4-1 and TRBJ2-7, with D perhaps TRBD1 (6 bases). Looked up from germline, CDR1 is MGHRA and CDR2 is YSYEKL. The V end was cut by 0 bases, the J end by 7 bases, with 19 bases between. The CDR3 loop spans 16 amino acids. The CDR3 is CASSQDRFGSQGEQYF. The CDR3 DNA reads as TGCGCCAGCAGCCAAGATCGTTTCGGATCCCAGGGGGAGCAGTACTTC.

The chain uses TRBV14 and TRBJ2-1; the D gene could be TRBD1 or TRBD2 (5 bases each). Trimming pared 7 bases from V and 8 bases from J, leaving 12 bases between. Per germline, CDR1 SGHDN and CDR2 FVKESK. The CDR3 covers 12 residues. CDR3 region: CASMSGSYEQFF. The CDR3 nucleotides read TGTGCCAGCATGTCAGGGAGCTATGAGCAGTTCTTC.

This clonotype was seen a few times. J is TRBJ2-5 and V is TRBV25-1; D is unresolved. V was shortened by 0 bases and J by 4 bases, with 9 bases between the two germline ends. This CDR3 has 14 amino acids. Germline lookup yields CDR1 MGHDK and CDR2 SYGVNS. CDR3 loop: CASSEYLGLETQYF. CDR3 coding DNA: TGTGCCAGCAGTGAATATTTGGGGTTAGAGACCCAGTACTTC. Filled out from reference TRBV25-1 and TRBJ2-5, the complete variable domain reads EADIYQTPRYLVIGTGKKITLECSQTMGHDKMYWYQQDPGMELHLIHYSYGVNSTEKGDLSSESTVSRIRTEHFPLTLESARPSHTSQYLCASSEYLGLETQYFGPGTRLLVL.

This clonotype has more than one count but fewer than ten. V gene TRBV4-3 combines with J gene TRBJ2-5; 7 bases match TRBD1. The CDR3 is made up of 15 amino acids. V shed 0 bases, J shed 4 bases, and the junction held 5 bases outside the gene matches. Looked up from germline, CDR1 is LGHNA and CDR2 is YSLEER. The DNA for the CDR3 is TGCGCCAGCAGCCAAGAGGGGACAGCCTCAGAGACCCAGTACTTC. It is translated as CASSQEGTASETQYF.

This clonotype was counted ten times or more. The chain is built from TRBV20-1 and TRBJ2-3; TRBD1 aligns across 10 bases. This CDR3 spans 16 amino acids. V gave up 3 bases and J gave up 3 bases; unmatched junction bases: 9. The germline gives CDR1 DFQATT, CDR2 SNEGSKA (reference sequence). The CDR3 nucleotides are TGCAGTGCTAGCATTGTCCGGGACAGGGGTACAGATACGCAGTATTTT. The encoded protein is CSASIVRDRGTDTQYF.